One and the same sample provided the 16 T cell receptor beta chains below, sequenced in a study of shared clonotypes between healthy human individuals. Method: immunoSEQ multiplex PCR; TCRdb's copy keeps in-frame clones and lacks some. The data contain approximately 1.5 million clones, roughly 98.5% of them singletons. Sequenced material: naive CD4+ T cells sorted from blood. Subset in this sample: CD45RA+ positively selected. The receptors were sampled from a young man in good health.

This clone was detected only once. The gene calls are TRBV7-6 and TRBJ2-1; D gene ambiguous. Germline V gene lookup returns CDR1 SGHVS and CDR2 FNYEAQ. This CDR3 spans 17 amino acids. V gave up 1 base and J gave up 2 bases, with 15 bases separating them. The CDR3 DNA reads TGTGCCAGCAGCTTAGTTCTGGGCGGATCCGCCTACAATGAGCAGTTCTTC. This encodes CASSLVLGGSAYNEQFF.

The CDR3 DNA reads TGTGCCAGCAGCGCCACAGGGGTCAGCGGGTATGAGACCCAGTACTTC. This gives the protein CASSATGVSGYETQYF. The rearrangement uses TRBV5-6 and TRBJ2-5; maybe TRBD1 (7 bases). This CDR3 has 16 amino acids. The germline CDR1 and CDR2 sequences are SGHDT and YYEEEE. V was cut by 4 bases and J by 5 bases, with 21 bases left in between.

On this clone: The junction departs from germline at one end; a sequencing error may be responsible. The chain carries TRBV7-9 and TRBJ2-1; tentative D call: TRBD1 (6 bases). The CDR3 sequence is 14 residues long. Germline-derived CDR1 and CDR2 are SEHNR and FQNEAQ (reference sequence). The CDR3 DNA follows: TGCGCCAGCAGCCATCAATCCGCGAGGGGGAAGCAGTTCTTC. Translating gives CASSHQSARGKQFF.

This rearrangement joins TRBV7-8 to TRBJ2-5, with 8 bases matching TRBD2. Germline V gene data show CDR1 as SGHVS and CDR2 as FQNEAQ. Trimming took 0 bases from V and 6 from J; bases not matched to a gene: 9. This CDR3 region has 16 residues. The CDR3 region has the DNA TGTGCCAGCAGCTTAGCGCATGGTAGCGGGAAACAGACCCAGTACTTC. Protein sequence: CASSLAHGSGKQTQYF.

Written as DNA, the CDR3 is TGTGCCAGCTCACCACCAAAGGGTCCGACACGGAATGAGCAGTTCTTC. The encoded protein is CASSPPKGPTRNEQFF. V is TRBV18 and J is TRBJ2-1; D gene ambiguous. Germline CDR1 reads KGHSH; CDR2 reads LQKENI. This CDR3 has 16 residues. Trimming pared 0 bases from V and 7 bases from J, leaving 16 bases between.

The chain couples TRBV2 to TRBJ2-1, with D tentatively TRBD1 (5 bases). The germline gives CDR1 SNHLY, CDR2 FYNNEI. V gave up 4 bases and J gave up 2 bases, with 9 bases separating them. This CDR3 region has 14 residues. CDR3: CASSGQGPYNEQFF. The DNA of the CDR3 is TGTGCCAGCAGTGGGCAGGGCCCCTACAATGAGCAGTTCTTC. The full variable domain, completed using reference TRBV2 and TRBJ2-1, is EPEVTQTPSHQVTQMGQEVILRCVPISNHLYFYWYRQILGQKVEFLVSFYNNEISEKSEIFDDQFSVERPDGSNFTLKIRSTKLEDSAMYFCASSGQGPYNEQFFGPGTRLTVL.

V is TRBV7-2 and J is TRBJ2-1; TRBD2 might be the D (6 bases). CDR1 is SGHTA and CDR2 is FQGNSA in the germline V gene. Deletions cut 5 bases from V and 7 bases from J, with 15 bases between. There are 14 residues in the CDR3. The CDR3 DNA sequence: TGTGCCAGCAGCCCGAAGGGACTTAAGAATGAGCAGTTCTTC. Residues: CASSPKGLKNEQFF.

V usage is TRBV19 and J usage is TRBJ1-4; D not resolved. The germline V gene has CDR1 LNHDA and CDR2 SQIVND (reference sequence). The V and J ends lost 4 bases and 13 bases respectively, with 10 bases between them. This CDR3 contains 11 residues. DNA of the CDR3: TGTGCCAGTAGTACATCTAAGGGACTGTTTTTT. This translates into CASSTSKGLFF.

This clone was found once. The chain carries TRBV11-2 and TRBJ2-7; D gene uncertain. The CDR3 runs to 14 residues. The germline V and J ends were trimmed by 2 bases and 2 bases, with 10 bases remaining between them. Germline-derived CDR1 and CDR2 are SGHAT and FQNNGV. CDR3 residues: CASSLISFTYEQYF. Written as DNA, the CDR3 is TGTGCCAGCAGCTTAATCAGTTTTACCTACGAGCAGTACTTC.

The rearrangement links TRBV7-2 to TRBJ2-7; TRBD2 matches 8 bases. Germline lookup yields CDR1 SGHTA and CDR2 FQGNSA. Trimming cost V 5 bases and J 6 bases; bases outside gene matches: 6. The CDR3 extends over 13 amino acids. CDR3 region: CASSPNGGGEQYF. The CDR3, as DNA: TGTGCCAGCAGCCCGAACGGGGGGGGCGAGCAGTACTTC. Using reference TRBV7-2 and TRBJ2-7 for the parts outside the CDR3, the full variable domain is GAGVSQSPSNKVTEKGKDVELRCDPISGHTALYWYRQSLGQGLEFLIYFQGNSAPDKSGLPSDRFSAERTGGSVSTLTIQRTQQEDSAVYLCASSPNGGGEQYFGPGTRLTVT.

CDR3 bases: TGTGCCAGCAGCTTAATGACTCCTCAAGAGACCCAGTACTTC. Its translation: CASSLMTPQETQYF. The rearrangement links TRBV7-2 to TRBJ2-5, with D hard to call. Trimming cost V 2 bases and J 2 bases, with 9 bases left between them. CDR3 length: 14 amino acids. CDR1 is SGHTA and CDR2 is FQGNSA in the germline V gene.

The rearrangement uses TRBV25-1 and TRBJ2-2; no reliable D call. The CDR3 has 16 residues. V was cut by 1 base and J by 1 base, with 10 bases left in between. CDR1 is MGHDK and CDR2 is SYGVNS in the germline V gene. The chain's CDR3 is CASSESGLMNTGELFF. CDR3 bases: TGTGCCAGCAGTGAATCTGGGCTAATGAACACCGGGGAGCTGTTTTTT.

V is TRBV5-1 and J is TRBJ2-2; TRBD1 matches at 7 bases. V shed 0 bases and J 7 bases; nucleotides not matched to a gene: 3. From germline, CDR1 is SGHRS and CDR2 YFSETQ. This CDR3 spans 14 amino acids. CDR3 nucleotides: TGCGCCAGCAGCTTGGCACAGGGGATCGGGGAGCTGTTTTTT. Amino acid sequence: CASSLAQGIGELFF.

J is TRBJ2-1 and V is TRBV10-3, with D perhaps matching TRBD2 (5 bases). Trimming took off 0 bases at V and 4 bases at J, with 10 bases between the two ends. Germline loops: CDR1 ENHRY, CDR2 SYGVKD. This CDR3 is built from 15 residues. The CDR3 DNA sequence: TGTGCCATCAGTGAGTCCCGGACTGGGTACAATGAGCAGTTCTTC. Amino acids: CAISESRTGYNEQFF.

Regarding this clone: The same CDR3 arises from other DNA sequences in this sample as well. The genes are TRBV18 and TRBJ2-7; 9 bases map to TRBD2. The CDR3 contains 15 residues. With 2 bases clipped from V and 3 bases from J, the junction kept 5 bases outside the gene matches. Germline V gene sequence: CDR1 KGHSH, CDR2 LQKENI. The DNA of the CDR3 is TGTGCCAGCTCACCAGGGCTAGCGGGAAACTACGAGCAGTACTTC. Translated: CASSPGLAGNYEQYF.

The rearrangement joins TRBV27 to TRBJ2-1; 7 nucleotides agree with TRBD2. The germline gives CDR1 MNHEY, CDR2 SMNVEV (reference sequence). V gave up 5 bases and J gave up 7 bases; unmatched junction bases: 11. The CDR3 sequence is 15 residues long. DNA of the CDR3: TGTGCCAGCAGTCACACTGGTCTAGCGGCAAATGAGCAGTTCTTC. This codes for CASSHTGLAANEQFF.